Listed below are T cell receptor beta chains from one sample, sequenced in a study of esophageal squamous cell carcinoma under preoperative chemotherapy. TCRdb independently ran MiXCR on the PCR reads; one entry per CDR3 protein. The table lists some 32,000 distinct CDR3 sequences, 40% to 65% of them singletons. This material was obtained from a patient given preoperative chemotherapy. The source is a human donor with esophageal squamous cell carcinoma. The donor label of this sample is uncertain. Both conserved end residues are part of each CDR3. The D gene is left open where the match is weak. Clone size is given for some rows only: seen once, a few or many times, or a class if the clone is expanded.

clone_size j_call v_call d_call cdr3_aa cdr3_nt
- TRBJ2-3 TRBV4-1 TRBD2 CASSQGTSGGYTQYF TGCGCCAGCAGCCAAGGTACTAGCGGGGGATATACGCAGTATTTT
- TRBJ2-3 TRBV7-8 - CASTPGRFGGRGGKNIQYF TGTGCCAGCACCCCAGGACGTTTCGGGGGGCGAGGAGGCAAAAACATTCAGTACTTT
- TRBJ2-7 TRBV6-1 - CASHRPGFADEQYF TGTGCCAGCCATCGGCCGGGGTTCGCCGACGAGCAGTACTTC
few TRBJ2-2 TRBV6-5 TRBD2 CASSSSLAGGSGELFF TGTGCCAGCAGTTCTTCACTAGCGGGGGGGTCCGGGGAGCTGTTTTTT
- TRBJ2-4 TRBV7-8 - CAGSLGRGLDIQYF TGTGCGGGCAGCTTGGGTCGGGGGTTAGACATTCAGTACTTC
- TRBJ2-5 TRBV7-3 - CASSAELGRRDEETQYF TGTGCCAGCAGCGCGGAGCTGGGGCGGCGGGACGAAGAGACCCAGTACTTC
- TRBJ2-1 TRBV6-1 TRBD2 CASDRLADNEQFF TGTGCCAGCGACCGACTAGCGGACAATGAGCAGTTCTTC
- TRBJ2-1 TRBV25-1 - CASSELPGWGKGGEQFF TGTGCCAGCAGTGAACTACCTGGCTGGGGAAAAGGCGGTGAGCAGTTCTTC
many TRBJ1-1 TRBV7-7 TRBD1 CASSTTGTENTEAFF TGTGCCAGCAGCACAACCGGGACAGAGAACACTGAAGCTTTCTTT
- TRBJ2-5 TRBV11-2 - CASSAEISETQYF TGTGCCAGCAGCGCGGAGATCTCAGAGACCCAGTACTTC
- TRBJ2-5 TRBV6-8 - CACAGNEGRGADTQYF TGTGCCTGTGCGGGCAACGAGGGCCGCGGCGCAGATACCCAGTACTTC
once TRBJ2-3 TRBV7-2 TRBD1 CAGTGQRAKNTQYF TGCGCCGGCACGGGACAGCGAGCCAAAAATACGCAGTACTTT
many TRBJ2-7 TRBV11-3 - CASSLGGGQSHEQYF TGTGCCAGCAGCTTAGGAGGCGGACAGTCCCACGAGCAGTACTTC
- TRBJ2-3 TRBV7-9 - CASSSAFGGRAPETQYF TGTGCCAGCAGCTCGGCGTTCGGCGGTCGAGCCCCAGAGACCCAGTATTTC
many TRBJ2-3 TRBV19 TRBD2 CASSGGLAGGTPSTDTQYF TGTGCCAGTAGTGGGGGACTAGCGGGGGGAACACCTAGCACAGATACGCAGTATTTT
- TRBJ2-2 TRBV7-2 TRBD1 CASSLGGGRTGTLYF TGTGCCAGCAGCTTAGGCGGTGGGCGGACAGGGACGCTGTATTTT
few TRBJ2-6 TRBV15 TRBD1 CATSSTGARQVGANVLTF TGTGCCACCAGCAGTACAGGGGCACGTCAGGTTGGGGCCAACGTCCTGACTTTC
- TRBJ2-3 TRBV7-6 TRBD2 CASSPAGGGYSTETQYF TGTGCCAGCAGCCCGGCGGGAGGGGGGTATAGCACAGAGACCCAGTATTTC
many TRBJ2-3 TRBV7-8 TRBD2 CASTGGLAGAAVQTSSTDTQYF TGTGCCAGCACAGGGGGACTAGCGGGAGCCGCCGTTCAGACTTCTAGCACAGATACGCAGTATTTT
- TRBJ2-2 TRBV7-8 TRBD1 CASMGLEGANTDALFF TGTGCCAGCATGGGCCTAGAGGGGGCGAACACAGATGCGCTGTTTTTT
- TRBJ2-3 TRBV30 - CAWSGQVDTQYF TGTGCCTGGAGTGGACAGGTAGATACGCAGTATTTT
many TRBJ1-6 TRBV7-6 - CASSLGSDRLVVGNSPLHF TGTGCCAGCAGCTTAGGAAGCGACAGGCTTGTCGTGGGGAATTCACCCCTCCACTTT
once TRBJ2-5 TRBV19 - CASSLLRGSRETQYF TGTGCCAGTAGTCTCCTCAGGGGTAGTCGGGAGACCCAGTACTTC
- TRBJ2-1 TRBV7-2 TRBD2 CASSPGIAGDNEQFF TGTGCCAGCAGCCCCGGAATAGCGGGCGACAATGAGCAGTTCTTC
few TRBJ1-1 TRBV19 TRBD1 CASSAGTGIRTEAFF TGTGCCAGTAGTGCCGGGACAGGGATTAGGACTGAAGCTTTCTTT
large TRBJ2-5 TRBV7-9 TRBD1 CASSSRPGTGQETQYF TGTGCCAGCAGCTCACGTCCCGGGACAGGACAAGAGACCCAGTACTTC
- TRBJ2-5 TRBV12-3/TRBV12-4 - CASSSGGQSLGETQYF TGTGCCAGCAGTTCGGGGGGCCAATCCCTGGGGGAGACCCAGTACTTC
medium-sized TRBJ2-2 TRBV7-2 - CASRSLGSVTGELFF TGTGCCAGCAGATCCTTGGGAAGTGTCACCGGGGAGCTGTTTTTT
many TRBJ2-7 TRBV7-2 TRBD2 CASSRSGRRSYNEQYF TGTGCCAGCAGCCGTAGCGGGAGAAGGTCCTACAATGAGCAGTACTTC
few TRBJ2-5 TRBV18 - CASSQGRGSPNRETQYF TGTGCCAGCTCCCAGGGTAGGGGCAGCCCAAATCGAGAGACCCAGTACTTC
- TRBJ2-1 TRBV6-5 TRBD2 CASSYGGGDDEQFF TGTGCCAGCAGTTACGGGGGGGGTGATGATGAGCAGTTCTTC
once TRBJ2-4 TRBV7-2 - CGGTVQRAKNTQYF TGTGGCGGCACGGTACAGCGTGCCAAAAACACTCAGTACTTC
- TRBJ2-2 TRBV20-1 - CSAPRDSTGELFF TGCAGTGCTCCTAGAGACTCCACCGGGGAGCTGTTTTTT
- TRBJ2-7 TRBV7-8 - CASSSRDSPGSYEQYF TGTGCCAGCAGCTCCCGTGATAGCCCCGGCTCCTACGAGCAGTACTTC
- TRBJ2-1 TRBV12-3/TRBV12-4 - CASSPDVTGYPYNEQFF TGTGCCAGCAGTCCCGACGTCACAGGTTACCCCTACAATGAGCAGTTCTTC
- TRBJ2-4 TRBV7-2 - CARSPGLGAKNTQYF TGTGCCCGCAGCCCGGGGCTGGGGGCCAAAAACACTCAGTACTTC
- TRBJ2-2 TRBV18 - CASSMGYTGELFF TGTGCCAGCTCGATGGGTTATACCGGGGAGCTGTTTTTT
- TRBJ2-6 TRBV11-3 TRBD2 CASRPGLDPGANVLTF TGTGCCAGCAGACCTGGACTAGATCCCGGGGCCAACGTCCTGACTTTC
many TRBJ2-2 TRBV7-9 - CASSSEADTGELFF TGTGCCAGCAGCTCCGAGGCCGACACCGGGGAGCTGTTTTTT
many TRBJ2-1 TRBV27 TRBD1 CASSSTGTGGTTGFF TGTGCCAGCAGTTCTACCGGGACAGGGGGCACTACGGGGTTCTTC
- TRBJ2-5 TRBV7-9 - CASRGLGGRDQDTQYF TGTGCCAGCAGGGGCCTCGGGGGCCGTGACCAAGATACGCAGTACTTC
- TRBJ2-7 TRBV7-9 - CASSKNTVPYEQYF TGTGCCAGCAGCAAAAATACAGTCCCCTACGAGCAGTACTTC
once TRBJ2-2 TRBV7-3 - CASSLPGPGTSGELFF TGTGCCAGCAGCTTACCGGGCCCGGGGACCTCCGGGGAGCTGTTCTTC
once TRBJ2-5 TRBV7-9 TRBD1 CASTPGDRPGETQYF TGTGCCAGCACCCCCGGGGACAGGCCTGGGGAGACCCAGTACTTC
- TRBJ2-5 TRBV6-1 - CARLCGRDQETQYF TGTGCCAGGCTCTGCGGCCGGGACCAAGAGACCCAGTACTTC
many TRBJ2-5 TRBV7-6 - CASSLGVLRRQETQYF TGTGCCAGCAGCTTAGGTGTCCTAAGGAGGCAAGAGACCCAGTACTTC
- TRBJ2-3 TRBV7-6 - CARGFARGGTDTQYF TGTGCCAGGGGCTTCGCCCGCGGGGGCACAGATACCCAGTATTTC
many TRBJ1-1 TRBV12-3/TRBV12-4 - CASKLDKGGTEAFF TGTGCCAGCAAACTTGACAAGGGGGGAACTGAAGCTTTCTTT
- TRBJ2-4 TRBV7-2 TRBD2 CASSVVGGWARDIQYF TGTGCCAGCAGCGTAGTGGGGGGGTGGGCCAGAGACATTCAGTACTTC
once TRBJ2-7 TRBV7-8 - CASSYNYEQYF TGTGCCAGCAGTTACAACTACGAGCAGTACTTC
- TRBJ2-3 TRBV11-2 TRBD2 CASSLMRGGGTEEQYF TGTGCCAGCAGCTTAATGCGGGGGGGCGGAACCGAGGAGCAGTATTTT
many TRBJ2-2 TRBV11-2 TRBD2 CASSLGTSGEGELFF TGTGCCAGCAGCTTAGGGACTAGCGGGGAGGGGGAGCTGTTTTTT
- TRBJ2-7 TRBV24-1 - CATSEGGPGDNEQYF TGTGCCACCAGTGAGGGGGGCCCAGGGGACAATGAGCAGTACTTC
few TRBJ2-5 TRBV7-6 TRBD2 CASSSGGFTETQYF TGTGCCAGCAGCTCGGGGGGGTTCACAGAGACCCAGTACTTC
many TRBJ1-1 TRBV5-1 TRBD1 CASSLRAGGQAFF TGCGCCAGCAGCTTGCGGGCAGGGGGCCAAGCTTTCTTT